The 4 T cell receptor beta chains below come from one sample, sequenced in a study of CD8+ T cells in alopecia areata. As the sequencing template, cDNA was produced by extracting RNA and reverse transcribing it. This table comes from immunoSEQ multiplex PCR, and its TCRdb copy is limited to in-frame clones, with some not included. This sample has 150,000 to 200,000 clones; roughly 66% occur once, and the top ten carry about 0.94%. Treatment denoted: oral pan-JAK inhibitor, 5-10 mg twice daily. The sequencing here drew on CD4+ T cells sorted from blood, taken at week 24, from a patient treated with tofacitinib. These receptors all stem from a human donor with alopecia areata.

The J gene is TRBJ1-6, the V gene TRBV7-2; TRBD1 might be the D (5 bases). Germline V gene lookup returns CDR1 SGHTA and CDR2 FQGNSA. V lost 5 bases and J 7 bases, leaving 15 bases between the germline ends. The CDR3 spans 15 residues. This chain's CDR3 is CASSMDMSGNSPLHF. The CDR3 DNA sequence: TGTGCCAGCAGCATGGACATGTCGGGGAATTCACCCCTCCACTTT.

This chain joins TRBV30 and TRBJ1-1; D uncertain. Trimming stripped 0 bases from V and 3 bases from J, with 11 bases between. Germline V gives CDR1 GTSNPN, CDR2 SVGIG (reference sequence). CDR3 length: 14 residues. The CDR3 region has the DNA TGTGCCTGGAGTGTGGCGGCCACGGACACTGAAGCTTTCTTT. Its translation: CAWSVAATDTEAFF.

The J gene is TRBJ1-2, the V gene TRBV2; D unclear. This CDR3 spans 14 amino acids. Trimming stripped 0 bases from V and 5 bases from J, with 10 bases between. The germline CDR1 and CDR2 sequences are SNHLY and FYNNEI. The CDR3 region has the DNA TGTGCCAGCAGTGAAGCCCCCGGGCGTTATGGCTACACCTTC. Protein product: CASSEAPGRYGYTF.

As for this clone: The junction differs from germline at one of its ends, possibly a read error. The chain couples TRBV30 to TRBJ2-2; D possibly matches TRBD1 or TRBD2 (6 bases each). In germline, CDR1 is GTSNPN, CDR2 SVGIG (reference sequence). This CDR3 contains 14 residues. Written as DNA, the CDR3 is TGTGCCGGGAGGACAGCCTCGAACACCGGGGAGCTGTTTTTT. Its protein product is CAGRTASNTGELFF.